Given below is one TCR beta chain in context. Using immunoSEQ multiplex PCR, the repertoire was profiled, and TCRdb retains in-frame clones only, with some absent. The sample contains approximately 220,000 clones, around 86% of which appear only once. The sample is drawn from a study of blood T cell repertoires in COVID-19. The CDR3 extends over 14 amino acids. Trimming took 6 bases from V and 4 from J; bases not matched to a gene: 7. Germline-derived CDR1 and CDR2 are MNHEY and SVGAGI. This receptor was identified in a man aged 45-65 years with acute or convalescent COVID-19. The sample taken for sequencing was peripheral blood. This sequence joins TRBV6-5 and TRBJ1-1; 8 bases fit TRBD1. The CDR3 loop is CASRRGQGLTEAFF. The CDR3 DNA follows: TGTGCCAGCAGACGCGGACAGGGCCTCACTGAAGCTTTCTTT.